One and the same sample provided the 15 T cell receptor beta chains below, sequenced in a study of T cells expressing NK-cell markers. Following a re-call of the 5' RACE reads, TCRdb has one entry per CDR3 protein and lacks DNA. This sample's table reports approximately 170,000 distinct CDR3 sequences. The sequenced material came from blood T cells: a sorted CD56 or NKG2C T cell subset, CD4+ or CD8+ T cells, or bulk PBMC T cells (not recorded which). These TCRs come from a man between 18 and 69 years old in good health.

This chain joins TRBV18 and TRBJ2-7; there is no DNA to check the TCRdb D call of TRBD1. The CDR3 consists of 16 residues. Looked up from germline, CDR1 is KGHSH and CDR2 is LQKENI. CDR3 sequence: CASSPSVPGGRYEQYF.

The chain carries TRBV7-9 and TRBJ1-2; lacking DNA, the TRBD1 call made by TCRdb goes unchecked. The length of the CDR3 is 15 residues. CDR1 and CDR2 (germline): SEHNR, FQNEAQ (reference sequence). CDR3 sequence reads: CASSLEGTGQGGYTF.

V is TRBV27 and J is TRBJ1-1; as DNA is missing, the TRBD1 call by TCRdb cannot be tested. The CDR3 runs 12 residues. CDR1 is MNHEY, CDR2 SMNVEV, per germline (reference sequence). CDR3 region: CASSPLQGSAFF.

This chain's CDR3 is CASTQTQPISNEQFF. The chain employs TRBV5-1 and TRBJ2-1. Looked up from germline, CDR1 is SGHRS and CDR2 is YFSETQ. The CDR3 is 15 residues long. The whole variable domain, filled in from reference TRBV5-1 and TRBJ2-1, reads KAGVTQTPRYLIKTRGQQVTLSCSPISGHRSVSWYQQTPGQGLQFLFEYFSETQRNKGNFPGRFSGRQFSNSRSEMNVSTLELGDSALYLCASTQTQPISNEQFFGPGTRLTVL.

V usage is TRBV11-3 and J usage is TRBJ2-5; TCRdb's assignment of TRBD1 cannot be checked, as there is no DNA. From germline, CDR1 is SGHNT and CDR2 YENEEA. This CDR3 has 19 residues. This CDR3 is CASSLQGGRQGGFRETQYF.

The gene calls are TRBV12-3 or TRBV12-4 and TRBJ2-5; with no DNA, the TCRdb D assignment of TRBD1 cannot be verified. This CDR3 has 17 amino acids. CDR3 sequence: CASSFAGLGRNQETQYF.

The genes are TRBV11-1 and TRBJ2-6; TCRdb designates TRBD1, a call that cannot be tested without DNA. CDR1 and CDR2 (germline): SGHAT, FQDESV (reference sequence). CDR3 length equals 20 residues. The CDR3 region is CASSLPLGQPMSSGANVLTF.

The CDR3 is CASSLMATPGDEQFF. V is TRBV7-3 and J is TRBJ2-1; TCRdb picks TRBD2, but there is no DNA to check that call. CDR3 length: 15 residues. In germline, CDR1 is SGHTA, CDR2 FQGTGA.

CDR3 region: CASSLGTGESYNEQFF. The chain combines TRBV7-9 with TRBJ2-1; TCRdb's D gene call, TRBD1, goes unchecked for lack of DNA. This CDR3 comprises 16 residues. The V gene's germline CDR1 is SEHNR and CDR2 FQNEAQ (reference sequence). Looking up the rest from reference TRBV7-9 and TRBJ2-1 gives the full variable domain: DTGVSQNPRHKITKRGQNVTFRCDPISEHNRLYWYRQTLGQGPEFLTYFQNEAQLEKSRLLSDRFSAERPKGSFSTLEIQRTEQGDSAMYLCASSLGTGESYNEQFFGPGTRLTVL.

The rearrangement links TRBV19 to TRBJ1-2; without DNA, the TCRdb call of TRBD1 cannot be checked. This CDR3 contains 14 residues. CDR1 is LNHDA and CDR2 is SQIVND in the germline V gene (reference sequence). The CDR3 protein is CASSPQTGEYGYTF.

J is TRBJ1-1 and V is TRBV12-3 or TRBV12-4; the D gene TCRdb calls, TRBD1, cannot be checked with no DNA. The length of the CDR3 is 13 residues. CDR3 loop: CASSWTGAGEAFF.

CDR3 sequence reads: CSAGDSNTDTQYF. The chain joins TRBV29-1 to TRBJ2-3; TCRdb proposes TRBD1, but this gene call is untestable without DNA. In germline, CDR1 is SQVTM, CDR2 ANQGSEA. The length of the CDR3 is 13 residues.

The chain has TRBV28 and TRBJ2-7; TCRdb selects TRBD2, and the lack of DNA leaves this call unchecked. CDR1 and CDR2 from the germline V gene are MDHEN and SYDVKM. This CDR3 is built from 17 residues. The CDR3 is CASIGLAGARPSYEQYF.

This rearrangement joins TRBV12-3 or TRBV12-4 to TRBJ2-5; the D call of TRBD1 rests on TCRdb alone, since no DNA is present to check it. This CDR3 region has 16 residues. The CDR3 sequence is CASRSKQGRVDETQYF.

The genes are TRBV14 and TRBJ2-1; TCRdb's D call of TRBD2 is untestable without DNA. Per germline, CDR1 SGHDN and CDR2 FVKESK. The CDR3 covers 15 residues. The CDR3 reads CASSQLVSSVNEQFF.